A single sample gave rise to the 5 T cell receptor beta chains below, sequenced in a study of CD8 T cells in Susac syndrome. The RNA, roughly 0.45 to 1 ug, was put through reverse transcription using random hexamers. In TCRdb, the immunoSEQ multiplex PCR reads were re-called with MiXCR into one record per CDR3 protein. The sample has about 210,000 distinct CDR3 sequences, roughly 93% seen once; the top ten hold 0.15%. The sequencing sample was made of CD4+ T cells from PBMCs. The receptors stem from a human donor with Susac syndrome.

The CDR3 here is CASQGGPETQYF. CDR3 in DNA: TGTGCCAGCCAAGGTGGCCCCGAGACCCAGTACTTC. V is TRBV7-9 and J is TRBJ2-5, with D hard to call. This CDR3 is 12 amino acids long. Germline loops: CDR1 SEHNR, CDR2 FQNEAQ (reference sequence). The V end was cut by 8 bases, the J end by 5 bases, with 12 bases between.

Only one count was recorded for this clonotype. V usage is TRBV3-1 and J usage is TRBJ2-5; perhaps TRBD2 as D (5 bases). Germline values: CDR1 LGHDT, CDR2 YNNKEL (reference sequence). This CDR3 has 15 residues. V lost 4 bases and J 5 bases, leaving 17 bases between the germline ends. The CDR3 sequence is CASSPTLGLGETQYF. As DNA, the CDR3 is TGTGCCAGCAGCCCGACTTTAGGACTGGGGGAGACCCAGTACTTC.

The chain employs TRBV12-3 or TRBV12-4 and TRBJ2-1; possibly TRBD2 for D (6 bases). CDR3 length: 15 residues. The V end was cut by 5 bases, the J end by 0 bases, with 11 bases between. CDR3 bases: TGTGCCAGCAGTCTCGGGGGTAGCTCCTACAATGAGCAGTTCTTC. It is translated as CASSLGGSSYNEQFF.

The chain couples TRBV10-2 to TRBJ2-4; D unresolved. V dropped 2 bases and J dropped 1 base, with 6 bases sitting between them. Germline CDR1 reads WSHSY; CDR2 reads SAAADI. The CDR3 has 14 residues. The CDR3 region is CASSERWAKNIQYF. In nucleotides, the CDR3 is TGCGCCAGCAGTGAGAGGTGGGCCAAAAACATTCAGTACTTC.

The chain links TRBV6-5 to TRBJ1-1; 7 nucleotides align to TRBD1. CDR3 length equals 16 residues. Germline values: CDR1 MNHEY, CDR2 SVGAGI. V shed 2 bases, J shed 8 bases, and the junction held 14 bases outside the gene matches. The CDR3 bases are TGTGCCAGCAGTTACCAGACAGGGTGGGGGAGAATCGAAGCTTTCTTT. Its protein is CASSYQTGWGRIEAFF.